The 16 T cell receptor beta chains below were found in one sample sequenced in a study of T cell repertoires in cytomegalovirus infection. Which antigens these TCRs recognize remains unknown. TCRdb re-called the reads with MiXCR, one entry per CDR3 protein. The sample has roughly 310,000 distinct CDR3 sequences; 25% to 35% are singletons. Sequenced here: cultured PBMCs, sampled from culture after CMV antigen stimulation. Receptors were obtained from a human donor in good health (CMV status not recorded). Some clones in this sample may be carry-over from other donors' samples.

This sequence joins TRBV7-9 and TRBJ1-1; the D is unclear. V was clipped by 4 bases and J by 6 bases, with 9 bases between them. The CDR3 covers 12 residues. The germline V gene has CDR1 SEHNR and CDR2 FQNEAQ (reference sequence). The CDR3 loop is CASSSAGAEAFF. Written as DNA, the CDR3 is TGTGCCAGCAGCTCGGCGGGAGCTGAAGCTTTCTTT.

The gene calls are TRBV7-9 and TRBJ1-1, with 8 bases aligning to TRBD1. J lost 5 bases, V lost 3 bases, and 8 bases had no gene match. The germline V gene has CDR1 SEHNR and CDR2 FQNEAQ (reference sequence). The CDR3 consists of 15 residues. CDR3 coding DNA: TGTGCCAGCAGCTTTCCCGGGACAGGTGTTACTGAAGCTTTCTTT. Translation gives CASSFPGTGVTEAFF.

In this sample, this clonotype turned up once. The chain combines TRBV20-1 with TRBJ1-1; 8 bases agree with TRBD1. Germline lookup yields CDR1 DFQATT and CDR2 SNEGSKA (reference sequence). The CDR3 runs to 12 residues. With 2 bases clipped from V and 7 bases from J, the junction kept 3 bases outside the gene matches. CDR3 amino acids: CSARRQGFEAFF. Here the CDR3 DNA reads TGCAGTGCTAGAAGACAGGGGTTTGAAGCTTTCTTT.

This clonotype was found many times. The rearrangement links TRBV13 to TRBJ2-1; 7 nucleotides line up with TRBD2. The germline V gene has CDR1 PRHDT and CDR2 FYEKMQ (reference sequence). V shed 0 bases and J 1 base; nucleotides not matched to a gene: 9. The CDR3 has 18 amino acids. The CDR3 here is CASSLGERSSGSYNEQFF. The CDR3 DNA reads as TGTGCCAGCAGCTTAGGAGAGCGGTCTAGCGGTTCCTACAATGAGCAGTTCTTC.

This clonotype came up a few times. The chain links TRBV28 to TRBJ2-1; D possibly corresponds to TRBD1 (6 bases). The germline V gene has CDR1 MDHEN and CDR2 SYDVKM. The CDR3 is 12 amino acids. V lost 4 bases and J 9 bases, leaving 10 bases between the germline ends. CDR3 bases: TGTGCCAGCAGTTATACAGGGATTGAGCAGTTCTTC. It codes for CASSYTGIEQFF.

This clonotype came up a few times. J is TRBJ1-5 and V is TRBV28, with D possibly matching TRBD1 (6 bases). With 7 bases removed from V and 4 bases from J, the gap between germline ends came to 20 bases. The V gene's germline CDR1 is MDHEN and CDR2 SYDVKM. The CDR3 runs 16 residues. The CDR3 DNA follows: TGTGCCAGCAACGACGGGGGCCAATGGAAAAATCAGCCCCAGCATTTT. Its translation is CASNDGGQWKNQPQHF.

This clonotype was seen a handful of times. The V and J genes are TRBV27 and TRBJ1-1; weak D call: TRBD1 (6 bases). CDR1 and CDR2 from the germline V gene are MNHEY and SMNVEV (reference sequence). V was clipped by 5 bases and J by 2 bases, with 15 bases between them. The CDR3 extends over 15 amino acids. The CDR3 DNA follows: TGTGCCAGCAGTCAACCGGGACAAGTTAACACTGAAGCTTTCTTT. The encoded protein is CASSQPGQVNTEAFF.

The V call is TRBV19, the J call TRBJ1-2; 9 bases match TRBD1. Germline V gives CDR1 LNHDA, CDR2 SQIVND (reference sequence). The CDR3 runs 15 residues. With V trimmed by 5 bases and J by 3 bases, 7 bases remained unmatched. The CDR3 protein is CASSGEGQGHYGYTF. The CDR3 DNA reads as TGTGCCAGTAGTGGAGAGGGACAGGGTCACTATGGCTACACCTTC.

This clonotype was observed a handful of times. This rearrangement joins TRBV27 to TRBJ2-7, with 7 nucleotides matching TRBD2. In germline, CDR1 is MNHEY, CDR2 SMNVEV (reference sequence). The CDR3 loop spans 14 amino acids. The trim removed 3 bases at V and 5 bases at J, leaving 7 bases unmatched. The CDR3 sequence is CASSLGGGIDEQYF. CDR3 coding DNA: TGTGCCAGCAGTTTGGGGGGGGGAATCGACGAGCAGTACTTC.

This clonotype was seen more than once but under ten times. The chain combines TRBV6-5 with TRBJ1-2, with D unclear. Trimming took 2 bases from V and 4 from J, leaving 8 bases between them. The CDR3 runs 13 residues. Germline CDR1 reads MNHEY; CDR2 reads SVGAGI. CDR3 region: CASSYHRGYGYTF. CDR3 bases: TGTGCCAGCAGTTACCACCGGGGCTATGGCTACACCTTC.

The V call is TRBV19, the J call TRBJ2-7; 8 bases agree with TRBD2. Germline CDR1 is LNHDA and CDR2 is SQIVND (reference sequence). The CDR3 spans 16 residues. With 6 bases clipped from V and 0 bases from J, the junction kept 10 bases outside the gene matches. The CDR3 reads CASRGRESGSSYEQYF. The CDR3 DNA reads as TGTGCCAGTAGGGGTCGGGAGAGCGGGAGCTCCTACGAGCAGTACTTC.

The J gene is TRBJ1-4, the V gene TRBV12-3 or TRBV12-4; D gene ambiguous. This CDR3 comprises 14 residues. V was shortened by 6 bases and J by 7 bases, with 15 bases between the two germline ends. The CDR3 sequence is CASSQTREGEKLFF. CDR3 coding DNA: TGTGCCAGCAGCCAGACAAGGGAGGGTGAAAAACTGTTTTTT.

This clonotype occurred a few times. CDR3 bases: TGTGCCAGCAGTGCCCAATCTGGAAACACCATATATTTT. This encodes CASSAQSGNTIYF. The V and J genes are TRBV6-6 and TRBJ1-3; no definite D call. The CDR3 extends over 13 amino acids. The ends were cut back, 5 bases at V and 1 base at J, with 6 bases in the middle. Germline loops: CDR1 MNHNY, CDR2 SVGAGI (reference sequence).

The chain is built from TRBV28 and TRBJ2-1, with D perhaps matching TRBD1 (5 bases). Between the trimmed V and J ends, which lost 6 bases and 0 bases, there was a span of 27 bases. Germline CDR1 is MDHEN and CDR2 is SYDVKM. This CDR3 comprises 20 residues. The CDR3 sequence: CASSYPLGLLINSSYNEQFF. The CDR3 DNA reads TGTGCCAGCAGCTACCCCTTGGGGCTACTAATTAACAGCTCCTACAATGAGCAGTTCTTC.

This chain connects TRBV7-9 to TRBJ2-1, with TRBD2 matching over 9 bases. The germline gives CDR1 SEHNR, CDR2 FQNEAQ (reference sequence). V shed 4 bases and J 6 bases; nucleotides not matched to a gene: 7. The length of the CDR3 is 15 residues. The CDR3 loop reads CASSYLAGVFNEQFF. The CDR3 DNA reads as TGTGCCAGCAGCTACTTAGCGGGGGTTTTCAATGAGCAGTTCTTC. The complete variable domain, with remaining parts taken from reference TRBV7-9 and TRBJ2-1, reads DTGVSQNPRHKITKRGQNVTFRCDPISEHNRLYWYRQTLGQGPEFLTYFQNEAQLEKSRLLSDRFSAERPKGSFSTLEIQRTEQGDSAMYLCASSYLAGVFNEQFFGPGTRLTVL.

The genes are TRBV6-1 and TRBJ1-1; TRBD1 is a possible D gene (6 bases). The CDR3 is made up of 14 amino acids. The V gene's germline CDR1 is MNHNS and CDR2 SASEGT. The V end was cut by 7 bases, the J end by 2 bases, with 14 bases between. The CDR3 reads CASTSGHSNTEAFF. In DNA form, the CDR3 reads TGTGCCAGCACCTCGGGACATTCAAACACTGAAGCTTTCTTT.